These 20 T cell receptor beta chains came from one sample sequenced in a study of control samples from healthy donors and cancer patients. Sequencing was performed with immunoSEQ multiplex PCR; in TCRdb, only in-frame clones are kept and a portion is missing. The sample holds about 98,000 clones; approximately 80% are singletons and the top ten take under 12%. The sequenced sample consisted of blood. These receptors were obtained from a woman aged 25 to 39 in good health.

This clone was counted ten times or more. V usage is TRBV6-5 and J usage is TRBJ1-2; D is perhaps TRBD1 (5 bases). This CDR3 is 15 amino acids long. Trimming took 4 bases from V and 0 from J, leaving 12 bases between them. Germline CDR1 MNHEY, CDR2 SVGAGI. CDR3 residues: CASSSQGGANYGYTF. CDR3 DNA: TGTGCCAGCAGTTCCCAGGGTGGGGCTAACTATGGCTACACCTTC.

The chain couples TRBV20-1 to TRBJ2-3; the D call may be TRBD1 or TRBD2 (6 bases each). V was pared by 3 bases and J by 1 base, with 11 bases between. Germline-derived CDR1 and CDR2 are DFQATT and SNEGSKA (reference sequence). This CDR3 has 14 residues. In DNA form, the CDR3 reads TGCAGTGCTAGTGGGGGGCTTGGCACAGATACGCAGTATTTT. Encoded protein: CSASGGLGTDTQYF.

This clone showed up just once. The CDR3 sequence is CASSPKLQGANYGYTF. CDR3 coding DNA: TGTGCCAGTAGTCCCAAGCTACAGGGGGCGAACTATGGCTACACCTTC. V and J are TRBV19 and TRBJ1-2; 9 bases align to TRBD1. The J segment lost 2 bases and the V segment lost 5 bases, leaving 9 bases of the junction unmatched. Germline assignment: CDR1 LNHDA and CDR2 SQIVND (reference sequence). The CDR3 consists of 16 residues.

This chain uses TRBV30 with TRBJ2-7, with 7 bases lining up with TRBD1. This CDR3 is 12 amino acids long. Germline lookup yields CDR1 GTSNPN and CDR2 SVGIG (reference sequence). The V segment lost 4 bases and the J segment 4 bases; nucleotides outside the gene matches: 4. The DNA for the CDR3 is TGTGCCTGGACCACAGGGGAATACGAGCAGTACTTC. As protein: CAWTTGEYEQYF.

The J gene is TRBJ1-1, the V gene TRBV5-1; no definite D call. The CDR3 is 14 residues long. Trimming removed 0 bases at V and 2 bases at J, with 8 bases between. The germline V gene encodes CDR1 SGHRS and CDR2 YFSETQ. Here the CDR3 DNA reads TGCGCCAGCAGCTTGGTAGGTGTCAACACTGAAGCTTTCTTT. Translated, it gives CASSLVGVNTEAFF. Using reference TRBV5-1 and TRBJ1-1 for the parts outside the CDR3, the full variable domain is KAGVTQTPRYLIKTRGQQVTLSCSPISGHRSVSWYQQTPGQGLQFLFEYFSETQRNKGNFPGRFSGRQFSNSRSEMNVSTLELGDSALYLCASSLVGVNTEAFFGQGTRLTVV.

The rearrangement uses TRBV5-8 and TRBJ1-2; 7 nucleotides match TRBD1. The CDR3 runs to 13 residues. Germline lookup yields CDR1 SGHTS and CDR2 YDEGEE. J was trimmed by 7 bases and V by 7 bases; bases with no gene match: 10. CDR3 sequence reads: CASEGQAQGGYTF. CDR3 DNA: TGTGCCAGCGAAGGACAGGCCCAGGGTGGCTACACCTTC.

The count of this clone is one. Here the CDR3 reads CASSLGWNSGNTIYF. The CDR3 nucleotides read TGTGCCAGCAGCCTCGGGTGGAACTCTGGAAACACCATATATTTT. The V and J genes are TRBV3-1 (or the pseudogene TRBV3-2) and TRBJ1-3; D unclear. Deletions cut 4 bases from V and 0 bases from J, with 10 bases between. Germline V lookup: CDR1 LGHDT, CDR2 YNNKEL (reference sequence). The CDR3 is 15 amino acids.

The V and J genes are TRBV14 and TRBJ1-6; D gene ambiguous. This CDR3 contains 13 residues. Trimming shortened V by 4 bases and J by 7 bases, and 8 bases separated the two germline ends. In germline, CDR1 is SGHDN, CDR2 FVKESK. The CDR3 DNA reads TGTGCCAGCAGCCGGACTGGAAATTCACCCCTCCACTTT. Its protein product is CASSRTGNSPLHF.

V and J are TRBV21-1 and TRBJ2-6; TRBD2, as called in the table, went unchecked against the DNA. TRBV21-1 is described as a pseudogene. This CDR3 region has 17 residues. In nucleotides, the CDR3 is TGTGCCAGCAGCAAAGGGGGGGATGCGTCTGGGGCCAACGTCCTGACTTTC. It encodes CASSKGGDASGANVLTF.

This chain joins TRBV6-5 and TRBJ1-5; TRBD1 is a possible D gene (5 bases). Trimming took off 6 bases at V and 5 bases at J, with 14 bases between the two ends. Germline CDR1 is MNHEY and CDR2 is SVGAGI. This CDR3 is built from 14 residues. The CDR3 coding sequence is TGTGCCAGCAGATTAACAGGCTCTGATCAGCCCCAGCATTTT. Translation gives CASRLTGSDQPQHF.

The rearrangement links TRBV11-2 to TRBJ1-1; perhaps TRBD1 as D (5 bases). This CDR3 is 13 amino acids long. V was shortened by 5 bases and J by 7 bases, with 14 bases between the two germline ends. CDR1 and CDR2 from the germline V gene are SGHAT and FQNNGV. This chain's CDR3 is CASSRDGDGEAFF. In nucleotides, the CDR3 is TGTGCCAGCAGCCGGGACGGGGATGGTGAAGCTTTCTTT.

V usage is TRBV9 and J usage is TRBJ2-2, with D unclear. Trimming stripped 0 bases from V and 1 base from J, with 7 bases between. The CDR3 sequence is 15 residues long. From germline, CDR1 is SGDLS and CDR2 YYNGEE. The CDR3 here is CASSVGGLNTGELFF. In nucleotides, the CDR3 is TGTGCCAGCAGCGTAGGAGGTTTGAACACCGGGGAGCTGTTTTTT.

This clone was recorded a few times. CDR3 sequence reads: CSASGRGTDTQYF. In nucleotides, the CDR3 is TGCAGCGCTTCAGGGAGAGGTACAGATACGCAGTATTTT. This chain uses TRBV29-1 with TRBJ2-3, with D perhaps assigned TRBD1 or TRBD2 (5 bases each). This CDR3 has 13 amino acids. Between the trimmed V and J ends, which lost 7 bases and 3 bases, there was a span of 14 bases. The V gene's germline CDR1 is SQVTM and CDR2 ANQGSEA.

The chain recombines TRBV19 with TRBJ1-5, with a tentative D call TRBD1 (5 bases). Trimming took 1 base from V and 3 from J, leaving 16 bases between them. This CDR3 region has 17 residues. The V gene's germline CDR1 is LNHDA and CDR2 SQIVND (reference sequence). CDR3 residues: CASSIGGWGRNNQPQHF. Written as DNA, the CDR3 is TGTGCCAGTAGTATAGGGGGTTGGGGACGGAACAATCAGCCCCAGCATTTT.

This clone appeared a few times. The CDR3 coding sequence is TGTGCCAGCAGCTTCGGACAGTCGGGATTGGGCTATGGCTACACCTTC. This gives the protein CASSFGQSGLGYGYTF. The V call is TRBV5-4, the J call TRBJ1-2, with D perhaps matching TRBD1 (6 bases). V lost 2 bases and J 4 bases, leaving 18 bases between the germline ends. In germline, CDR1 is SGHNT, CDR2 YYREEE (reference sequence). The length of the CDR3 is 16 residues.

This clone was counted only a few times. The chain uses TRBV18 and TRBJ1-1; tentatively, D is TRBD1 (6 bases). Germline CDR1 and CDR2: KGHSH and LQKENI. CDR3 length: 14 residues. V was pared by 5 bases and J by 5 bases, with 15 bases between. The DNA of the CDR3 is TGTGCCAGCTCATTCGAGACAGGAACTACTGAAGCTTTCTTT. It translates to CASSFETGTTEAFF.

This sequence joins TRBV5-4 and TRBJ2-2, with 9 bases fitting TRBD2. The length of the CDR3 is 14 residues. The trim removed 4 bases at V and 3 bases at J, leaving 1 base unmatched. Germline CDR1 SGHNT, CDR2 YYREEE (reference sequence). The CDR3 DNA reads as TGTGCCAGCAGCAGACTAGCGGACACCGGGGAGCTGTTTTTT. Protein sequence: CASSRLADTGELFF.

This clone was found a few times. V and J are TRBV19 and TRBJ1-2; maybe TRBD1 (5 bases). Germline V lookup: CDR1 LNHDA, CDR2 SQIVND (reference sequence). The CDR3 sequence is 12 residues long. Trimming pared 6 bases from V and 4 bases from J, leaving 9 bases between. This CDR3 reads CASSTGGYGYTF. For the CDR3, the DNA is TGTGCCAGTAGCACCGGGGGCTATGGCTACACCTTC.

The sample holds one count of this clone. The J gene is TRBJ2-5, the V gene TRBV3-1 (or the pseudogene TRBV3-2), with 7 bases matching TRBD2. Germline assignment: CDR1 LGHDT and CDR2 YNNKEL (reference sequence). Trimming removed 8 bases from V and 3 bases from J; junction bases left unmatched: 0. The CDR3 totals 11 residues. The CDR3 coding sequence is TGTGCCAGCGGGACTAAAGAGACCCAGTACTTC. Protein sequence: CASGTKETQYF.

V is TRBV5-6 and J is TRBJ2-7; D unclear. CDR3 size: 12 residues. Germline V CDR1 and CDR2: SGHDT, YYEEEE. V gave up 4 bases and J gave up 4 bases, with 9 bases separating them. Here the CDR3 reads CASSARQYEQYF. The CDR3 nucleotides are TGTGCCAGCAGCGCGCGCCAGTACGAGCAGTACTTC.